This is a list of T cell receptor beta chains from one sample in a study of blood T cell repertoires in COVID-19. The assay was immunoSEQ multiplex PCR, and TCRdb's table has in-frame clones only and misses some. Here the sample spans about 200,000 clones, 65% to 85% being singletons. Sample: peripheral blood. Source of these receptors: an elderly woman with acute or convalescent COVID-19. The CDR3 runs from the conserved cysteine through the conserved F or W. The D gene is left open where the match is weak. Expanded clones get a size class; other rows say once, few or many, or leave the size out.

- | TRBJ1-4 | - | TRBV6-4 | TGTGCCAGCAGTGACTCGGCGGGGGCGGATGAAAAACTGTTTTTT | CASSDSAGADEKLFF
- | TRBJ1-2 | TRBD1 | TRBV6-5 | TGTGCCAGCAGCCCGACGACAGGGGCCTATGGCTACACCTTC | CASSPTTGAYGYTF
- | TRBJ1-2 | - | TRBV6-5 | TGTGCCAGCAGTTACTCTGCCCAGACTTGGTATGGCTACACCTTC | CASSYSAQTWYGYTF
- | TRBJ2-5 | - | TRBV6-2/TRBV6-3 | TGTGCCAGCAGTTACCGGACTACGATCCAAGAGACCCAGTACTTC | CASSYRTTIQETQYF
- | TRBJ1-2 | - | TRBV18 | TGTGCCAGCTCACCACTAGAACAGACCAACTATGGCTACACCTTC | CASSPLEQTNYGYTF
- | TRBJ1-2 | TRBD1 | TRBV3-1/TRBV3-2 | TGTGCCAGCAGCCAACTAGGGACAGGGAACTATGGCTACACCTTC | CASSQLGTGNYGYTF
- | TRBJ2-1 | TRBD1 | TRBV3-1/TRBV3-2 | TGTGCCAGCAGCCAAGAGGGACAGGGGGCCTACAATGAGCAGTTCTTC | CASSQEGQGAYNEQFF
- | TRBJ2-7 | - | TRBV10-3 | TGTGCCATCAGTGACTGGAGACAGGAGAGCTCCTACGAGCAGTACTTC | CAISDWRQESSYEQYF
few | TRBJ2-7 | TRBD1 | TRBV3-1/TRBV3-2 | TGTGCCAGCAGCCAAGGGACAGGTCGCGAGCAGTACTTC | CASSQGTGREQYF
- | TRBJ1-1 | - | TRBV20-1 | TGCAGTGCTAGTGCCAAGCAATTGAGGGCTTTCTTT | CSASAKQLRAFF
- | TRBJ2-7 | TRBD1 | TRBV7-2 | TGTGCCAGCGCGTACAGGGGGTCCTCATACGAGCAGTACTTC | CASAYRGSSYEQYF
- | TRBJ1-4 | TRBD1 | TRBV29-1 | TGCAGCGCAACGAGGACAGGGGGTAAAGAAAAACTGTTTTTT | CSATRTGGKEKLFF
- | TRBJ1-1 | - | TRBV5-1 | TGCGCCAGCAGCTTGGAGCAGGGGACGAACACTGAAGCTTTCTTT | CASSLEQGTNTEAFF
- | TRBJ2-7 | - | TRBV5-8 | TGTGCCAGCAGCGCGGGGTGGACGGCCGGCTACGAGCAGTACTTC | CASSAGWTAGYEQYF
many | TRBJ2-3 | - | TRBV5-1 | TGCGCCAGCAGCTCCTTAAGCGGGGATACGCAGTATTTT | CASSSLSGDTQYF
- | TRBJ1-6 | - | TRBV3-1/TRBV3-2 | TGTGCCAGCAGCCTTTTACCCCCCAGCTCCTATAATTCACCCCTCCACTTT | CASSLLPPSSYNSPLHF
- | TRBJ1-1 | - | TRBV2 | TGTGCCAGCAGTGTGGTCAGGGAAGCTTTCTTT | CASSVVREAFF
once | TRBJ1-5 | - | TRBV2 | TGTGCCAGCAGTGGATGGCCTAGCAATCAGCCCCAGCATTTT | CASSGWPSNQPQHF
- | TRBJ1-4 | TRBD1 | TRBV2 | TGTGCCAGCAACGGACAGGGGTTTGATGAAAAACTGTTTTTT | CASNGQGFDEKLFF
- | TRBJ1-6 | - | TRBV18 | TGTGCCAGCTCCCCAACGGGGGACTATAATTCACCCCTCCACTTT | CASSPTGDYNSPLHF
once | TRBJ2-3 | TRBD2 | TRBV9 | TGTGCCAGCAGCATGACTAGCGGGAGGGGGTCAGATACGCAGTATTTT | CASSMTSGRGSDTQYF
- | TRBJ2-7 | - | TRBV11-3 | TGTGCCAGCAGCTTAGCACAGGGCCACGAGCAGTACTTC | CASSLAQGHEQYF
- | TRBJ2-1 | TRBD1 | TRBV9 | TGTGCCAGCAGCGCCCGACAGGGCGGTGAGCAGTTCTTC | CASSARQGGEQFF
- | TRBJ2-6 | - | TRBV18 | TGTGCCAGCTCACCACTACCAGATACCTCCTCTGGGGCCAACGTCCTGACTTTC | CASSPLPDTSSGANVLTF
- | TRBJ2-5 | - | TRBV7-9 | TGTGCCAGCAGCCAGGGGCCAGGGCGACAAGAGACCCAGTACTTC | CASSQGPGRQETQYF
once | TRBJ1-5 | - | TRBV6-5 | TGTGCCAGCAGTATGGACGGGAACTACAATCAGCCCCAGCATTTT | CASSMDGNYNQPQHF
- | TRBJ2-5 | - | TRBV15 | TGTGCCACCAGCAGAGATGCGGGTCCCCAAGAGACCCAGTACTTC | CATSRDAGPQETQYF
- | TRBJ1-2 | TRBD1 | TRBV5-1 | TGCGCCAGCAGCCCAGGACAGGGGGCGCGGGGCTACACCTTC | CASSPGQGARGYTF
once | TRBJ2-1 | TRBD1 | TRBV19 | TGTGCCAGTAACATAGGTATTGCGTTTTTGGGACAGGAAAACAATGAGCAGTTCTTC | CASNIGIAFLGQENNEQFF
many | TRBJ2-7 | - | TRBV2 | TGTGCCAGCAGTTATCCCCTTGGAGGGAGGAGCTCCTACGAGCAGTACTTC | CASSYPLGGRSSYEQYF
- | TRBJ2-3 | - | TRBV5-1 | TGCGCCAGCAGCCTAACCGACTGGGCAGATACGCAGTATTTT | CASSLTDWADTQYF
- | TRBJ2-6 | TRBD1 | TRBV4-1 | TGCGCCAGCAGCCACGGACAGGGAGGCTTTAGCTCTGGGGCCAACGTCCTGACTTTC | CASSHGQGGFSSGANVLTF
- | TRBJ1-1 | TRBD1 | TRBV30 | TGTGCCTGGAACGAAGGGACAGTGAACACTGAAGCTTTCTTT | CAWNEGTVNTEAFF
few | TRBJ1-3 | - | TRBV20-1 | TGCAGTGCTAGTAACCTCAGGGGCCTCAGCTCTGGAAACACCATATATTTT | CSASNLRGLSSGNTIYF
once | TRBJ1-1 | TRBD1 | TRBV5-1 | TGCGCCAGCAGCAATCAGGACAGGGCCACTGAAGCTTTCTTT | CASSNQDRATEAFF
- | TRBJ2-7 | - | TRBV11-2 | TGTGCCAGCAGCATGACCCCGGGACTGACTTCCTACGAGCAGTACTTC | CASSMTPGLTSYEQYF
- | TRBJ1-5 | TRBD1 | TRBV6-5 | TGTGCCAGCAGTTACTCGAACAGGGGAGGTCAGCCCCAGCATTTT | CASSYSNRGGQPQHF
few | TRBJ1-1 | - | TRBV6-5 | TGTGCCAGCAACCCGGGGGAAGCTTTCTTT | CASNPGEAFF
- | TRBJ1-6 | TRBD1 | TRBV19 | TGTGCCAGTACCCTAACCAAGACAGGGGTAAGGTCACCCCTCCACTTT | CASTLTKTGVRSPLHF
- | TRBJ1-3 | - | TRBV4-2 | TGTGCCAGCAGCCAAGATCAGGGACTGGCTGGAAACACCATATATTTT | CASSQDQGLAGNTIYF
- | TRBJ2-7 | TRBD1 | TRBV6-1 | TGTGCCAGCGGACCCCCGGGACAGGGTTTTGACGAGCAGTACTTC | CASGPPGQGFDEQYF
- | TRBJ2-3 | TRBD1 | TRBV24-1 | TGTGCCACCAGTGATCGACAGGGGGCAGTAAATACGCAGTATTTT | CATSDRQGAVNTQYF
few | TRBJ1-2 | - | TRBV19 | TGTGCCAGCCAGTACGGGGGTTATGGCTACACCTTC | CASQYGGYGYTF
- | TRBJ1-3 | - | TRBV27 | TGTGCCAGCAGTTTAGACGGACACTCTGGAAACACCATATATTTT | CASSLDGHSGNTIYF
once | TRBJ1-1 | - | TRBV7-6 | TGTGCCAGCAGCGGTTACAGGCGAACTGAAGCTTTCTTT | CASSGYRRTEAFF
many | TRBJ1-3 | TRBD1 | TRBV19 | TGTGCCAGTAGCCCCTGGTCACAGGGGATTAAGGGAAACACCATATATTTT | CASSPWSQGIKGNTIYF
- | TRBJ2-6 | - | TRBV28 | TGTGCCAGCAGTCTTACGGGTTCTGGGGCCAACGTCCTGACTTTC | CASSLTGSGANVLTF
- | TRBJ1-6 | TRBD1 | TRBV27 | TGTGCCAGCAGTCCGTGGACAGGGCCTTCACCCCTCCACTTT | CASSPWTGPSPLHF
- | TRBJ1-5 | - | TRBV7-2 | TGTGCCAGCAGTCATCAGGGGAATAGCAATCAGCCCCAGCATTTT | CASSHQGNSNQPQHF